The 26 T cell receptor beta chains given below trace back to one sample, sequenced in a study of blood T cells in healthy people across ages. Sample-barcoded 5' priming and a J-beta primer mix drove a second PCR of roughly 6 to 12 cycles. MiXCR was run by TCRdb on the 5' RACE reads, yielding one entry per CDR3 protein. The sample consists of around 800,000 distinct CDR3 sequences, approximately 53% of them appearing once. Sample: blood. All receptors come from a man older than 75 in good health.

CDR3 DNA sequence: TGTGCCACCAGCGCCGGGCTAGGAGACAGATACGCGTATTTT. It is translated as CATSAGLGDRYAYF. This chain links TRBV15 with TRBJ2-3, with D perhaps TRBD1 (5 bases). Trimming left V 5 bases short and J 14 bases short, with 23 bases between. The CDR3 has 14 amino acids. The germline CDR1 and CDR2 sequences are LNHNV and YYDKDF (reference sequence).

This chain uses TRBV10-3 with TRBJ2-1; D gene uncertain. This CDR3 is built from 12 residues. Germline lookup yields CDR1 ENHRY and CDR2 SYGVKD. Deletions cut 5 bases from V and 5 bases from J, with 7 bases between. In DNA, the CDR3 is TGTGCCATCAGTTTCAGTAACAATGAGCAGTTCTTC. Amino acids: CAISFSNNEQFF.

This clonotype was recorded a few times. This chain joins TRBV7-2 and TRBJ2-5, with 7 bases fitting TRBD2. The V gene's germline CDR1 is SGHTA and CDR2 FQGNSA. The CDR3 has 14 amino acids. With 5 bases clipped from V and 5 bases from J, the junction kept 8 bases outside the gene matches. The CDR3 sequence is CASSQSGGRETQYF. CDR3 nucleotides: TGTGCCAGCAGCCAGTCGGGGGGTCGGGAGACCCAGTACTTC.

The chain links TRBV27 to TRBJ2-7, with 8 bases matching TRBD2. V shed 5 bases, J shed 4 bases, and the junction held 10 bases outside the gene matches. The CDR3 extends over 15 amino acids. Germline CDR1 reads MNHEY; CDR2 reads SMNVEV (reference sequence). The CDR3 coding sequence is TGTGCCAGCAGTCCCCCCAAGCGGGAGACGTACGAGCAGTACTTC. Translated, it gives CASSPPKRETYEQYF.

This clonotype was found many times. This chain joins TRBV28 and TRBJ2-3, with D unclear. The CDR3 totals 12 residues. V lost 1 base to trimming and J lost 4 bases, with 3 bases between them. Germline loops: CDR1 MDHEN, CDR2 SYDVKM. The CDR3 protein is CASSLLADTQYF. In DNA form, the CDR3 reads TGTGCCAGCAGTTTATTAGCAGATACGCAGTATTTT.

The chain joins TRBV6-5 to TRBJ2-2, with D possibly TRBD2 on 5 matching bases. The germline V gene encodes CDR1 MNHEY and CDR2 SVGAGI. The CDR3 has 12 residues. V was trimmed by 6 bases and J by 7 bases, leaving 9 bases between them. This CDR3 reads CASSQRGGELFF. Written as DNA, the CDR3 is TGTGCCAGCAGCCAACGGGGCGGGGAGCTGTTTTTT.

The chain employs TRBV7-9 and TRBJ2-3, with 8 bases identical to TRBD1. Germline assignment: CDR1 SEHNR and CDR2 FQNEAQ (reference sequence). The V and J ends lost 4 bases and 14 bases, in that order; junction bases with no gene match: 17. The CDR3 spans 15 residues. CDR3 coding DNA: TGTGCCAGCAGCTATATGACAGGGGAGAACAGATACGCGTATTTT. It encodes CASSYMTGENRYAYF.

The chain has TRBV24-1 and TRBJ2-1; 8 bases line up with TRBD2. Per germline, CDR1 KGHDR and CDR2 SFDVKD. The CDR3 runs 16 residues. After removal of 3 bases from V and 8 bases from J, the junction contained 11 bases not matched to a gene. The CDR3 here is CATSDTTGTRTHEQFF. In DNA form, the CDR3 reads TGTGCCACCAGTGATACTACCGGGACTAGGACCCATGAGCAGTTCTTC.

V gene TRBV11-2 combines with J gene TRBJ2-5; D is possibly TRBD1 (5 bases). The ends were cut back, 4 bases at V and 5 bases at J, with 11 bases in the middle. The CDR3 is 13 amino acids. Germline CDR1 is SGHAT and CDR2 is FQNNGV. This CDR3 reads CASSSIRVETQYF. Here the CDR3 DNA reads TGTGCCAGCAGCTCCATCAGGGTGGAGACCCAGTACTTC.

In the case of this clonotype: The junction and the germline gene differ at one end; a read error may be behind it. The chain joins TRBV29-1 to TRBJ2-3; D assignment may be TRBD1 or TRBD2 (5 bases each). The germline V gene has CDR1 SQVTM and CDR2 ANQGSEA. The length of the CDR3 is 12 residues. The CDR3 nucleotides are TGCAGCGTTGGTGGGAGCACAGGTACGCAGTATTTT. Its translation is CSVGGSTGTQYF.

The CDR3 spells CASSPIGQGGTEAFF. The CDR3 region has the DNA TGTGCCAGCAGCCCTATCGGACAGGGCGGCACTGAAGCTTTCTTT. This chain joins TRBV7-7 and TRBJ1-1; 8 nucleotides align to TRBD1. V was clipped by 5 bases and J by 4 bases; unmatched bases: 9. CDR3 length equals 15 residues. The V gene's germline CDR1 is SSHAT and CDR2 FNYEAQ (reference sequence).

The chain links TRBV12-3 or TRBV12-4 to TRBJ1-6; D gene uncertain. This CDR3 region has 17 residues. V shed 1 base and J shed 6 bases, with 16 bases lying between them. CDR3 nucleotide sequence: TGTGCCAGCAGTTTAGGCGGCATCGGTACACCTAATTCACCCCTCCACTTT. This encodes CASSLGGIGTPNSPLHF.

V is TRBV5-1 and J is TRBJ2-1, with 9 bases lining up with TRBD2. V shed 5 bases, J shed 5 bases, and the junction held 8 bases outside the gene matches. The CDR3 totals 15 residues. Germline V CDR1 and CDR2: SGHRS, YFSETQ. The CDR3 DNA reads TGCGCCAGCAGTTGGGATAGCGGGAGCCACAATGAGCAGTTCTTC. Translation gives CASSWDSGSHNEQFF.

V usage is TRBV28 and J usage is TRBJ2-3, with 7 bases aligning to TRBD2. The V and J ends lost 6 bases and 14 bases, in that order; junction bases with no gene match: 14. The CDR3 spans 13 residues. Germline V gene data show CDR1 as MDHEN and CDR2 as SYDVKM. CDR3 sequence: CASRSGVHRYAYF. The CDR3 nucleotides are TGTGCCAGCAGGAGCGGGGTACACAGATACGCGTATTTT.

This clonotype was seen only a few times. Here the CDR3 DNA reads TGTGCCAGCAGCTCTGACAGGGGGCAGTTCTTC. Its translation is CASSSDRGQFF. The V gene is TRBV11-3, the J gene TRBJ2-1; 8 bases are shared with TRBD1. The CDR3 length is 11 residues. J was trimmed by 12 bases and V by 4 bases; bases with no gene match: 2. CDR1 SGHNT and CDR2 YENEEA come from the germline V gene. The variable domain in full, completed from reference TRBV11-3 and TRBJ2-1, reads EAGVVQSPRYKIIEKKQPVAFWCNPISGHNTLYWYLQNLGQGPELLIRYENEEAVDDSQLPKDRFSAERLKGVDSTLKIQPAELGDSAVYLCASSSDRGQFFGPGTRLTVL.

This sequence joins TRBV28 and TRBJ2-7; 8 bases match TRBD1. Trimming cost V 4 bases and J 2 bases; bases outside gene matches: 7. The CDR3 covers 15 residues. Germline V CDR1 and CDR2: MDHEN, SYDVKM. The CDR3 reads CASSCPGTGPYEQYF. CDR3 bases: TGTGCCAGCAGTTGCCCGGGGACAGGCCCCTACGAGCAGTACTTC. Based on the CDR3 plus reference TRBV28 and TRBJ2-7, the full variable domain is DVKVTQSSRYLVKRTGEKVFLECVQDMDHENMFWYRQDPGLGLRLIYFSYDVKMKEKGDIPEGYSVSREKKERFSLILESASTNQTSMYLCASSCPGTGPYEQYFGPGTRLTVT.

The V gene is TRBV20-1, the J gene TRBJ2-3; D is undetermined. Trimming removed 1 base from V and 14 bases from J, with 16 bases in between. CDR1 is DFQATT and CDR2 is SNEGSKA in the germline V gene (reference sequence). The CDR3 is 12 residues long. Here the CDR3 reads CSARVLIRYAYF. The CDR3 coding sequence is TGCAGTGCTAGAGTTCTCATCAGATACGCGTATTTT.

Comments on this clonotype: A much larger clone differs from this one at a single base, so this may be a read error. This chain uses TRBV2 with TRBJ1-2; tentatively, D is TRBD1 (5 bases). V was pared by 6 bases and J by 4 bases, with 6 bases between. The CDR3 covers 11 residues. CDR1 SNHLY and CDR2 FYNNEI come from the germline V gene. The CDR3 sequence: CASRDTYGYTF. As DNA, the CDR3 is TGTGCCAGCAGGGACACCTATGGCTACACCTTC.

CDR3 sequence reads: CASSYAERAEVNEQFF. DNA of the CDR3: TGTGCCAGCAGTTACGCGGAGCGGGCCGAGGTAAATGAGCAGTTCTTC. The rearrangement links TRBV6-5 to TRBJ2-1; TRBD2 might be the D (6 bases). The germline V gene encodes CDR1 MNHEY and CDR2 SVGAGI. The CDR3 is 16 residues long. V was pared by 2 bases and J by 7 bases, with 18 bases between.

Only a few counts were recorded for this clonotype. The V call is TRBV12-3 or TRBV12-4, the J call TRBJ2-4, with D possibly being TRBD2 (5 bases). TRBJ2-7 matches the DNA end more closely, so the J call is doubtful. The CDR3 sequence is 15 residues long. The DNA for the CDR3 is TGTGCCAGCAGCCGAGGAGCGGTTCTCTCCTACGAGCAGTACTTC. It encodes CASSRGAVLSYEQYF.

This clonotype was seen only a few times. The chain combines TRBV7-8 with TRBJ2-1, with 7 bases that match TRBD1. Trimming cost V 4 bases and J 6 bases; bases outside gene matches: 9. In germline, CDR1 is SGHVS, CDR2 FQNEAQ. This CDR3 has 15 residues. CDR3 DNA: TGTGCCAGCAGCTACCGGGACAGTTTTCCCAATGAGCAGTTCTTC. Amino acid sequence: CASSYRDSFPNEQFF.

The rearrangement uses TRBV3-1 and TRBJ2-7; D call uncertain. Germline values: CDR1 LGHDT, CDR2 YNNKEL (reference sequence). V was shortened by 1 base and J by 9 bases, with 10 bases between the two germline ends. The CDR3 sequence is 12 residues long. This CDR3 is CASSQGPTWQYF. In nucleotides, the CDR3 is TGTGCCAGCAGCCAAGGACCCACCTGGCAGTACTTC.

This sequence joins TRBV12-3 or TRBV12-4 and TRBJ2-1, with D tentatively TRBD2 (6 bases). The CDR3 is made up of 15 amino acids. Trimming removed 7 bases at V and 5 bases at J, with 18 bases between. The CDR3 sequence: CASTLGRRAHNEQFF. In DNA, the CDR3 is TGTGCCAGCACCCTGGGCCGGAGGGCCCACAATGAGCAGTTCTTC.

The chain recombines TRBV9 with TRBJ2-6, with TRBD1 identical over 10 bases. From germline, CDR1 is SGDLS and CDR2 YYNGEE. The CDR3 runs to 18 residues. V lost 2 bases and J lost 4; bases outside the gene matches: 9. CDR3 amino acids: CASSVGDRGTFGANVLTF. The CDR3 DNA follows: TGTGCCAGCAGCGTCGGGGACAGGGGAACGTTCGGGGCCAACGTCCTGACTTTC.

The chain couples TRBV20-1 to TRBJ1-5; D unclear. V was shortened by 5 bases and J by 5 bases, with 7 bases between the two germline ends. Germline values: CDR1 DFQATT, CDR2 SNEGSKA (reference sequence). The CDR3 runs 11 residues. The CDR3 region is CSARRDQPQHF. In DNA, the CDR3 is TGCAGTGCTCGGAGAGATCAGCCCCAGCATTTT.

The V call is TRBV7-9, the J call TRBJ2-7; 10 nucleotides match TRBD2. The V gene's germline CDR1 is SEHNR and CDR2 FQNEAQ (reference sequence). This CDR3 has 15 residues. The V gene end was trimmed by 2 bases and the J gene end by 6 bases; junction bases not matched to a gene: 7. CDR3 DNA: TGTGCCAGCAGCTTACTGCTAGCGGGAGTGGGCGAGCAGTACTTC. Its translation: CASSLLLAGVGEQYF.